This T cell receptor (beta chain) comes out of a study of T cells in tuberculosis. The wider study: This South African cohort compared adolescents with or without latent tuberculosis against adults with active tuberculosis. Notes on the study in general: Smaller distances to GMM-specific TCRs suggested their expansion in active tuberculosis.

Sequenced by immunoSEQ multiplex PCR; TCRdb stores in-frame clones only, minus some. The repertoire holds fewer than 35,000 clones, approximately 94% seen once, with 8% in the top ten. In the case of this clone: Its specificity is not known.

The V gene's germline CDR1 is LGHNT and CDR2 FRNRAP. The V end was cut by 0 bases, the J end by 3 bases, with 14 bases between. The length of the CDR3 is 16 residues. Sequencing input: PBMCs. The J gene is TRBJ1-1, the V gene TRBV12-5, with D unresolved. This TCR was recovered from a donor aged 10-35 years with latent tuberculosis or without tuberculosis infection. CDR3 bases: TGTGCTAGTGGTTTGGTACTCGGAGGTAGGGACACTGAAGCTTTCTTT. Encoded protein: CASGLVLGGRDTEAFF.